Reported below is one T cell receptor beta chain. Method: immunoSEQ multiplex PCR; TCRdb's copy keeps in-frame clones and lacks some. Among approximately 100,000 clones listed, around 93% were seen once. V lost 7 bases and J lost 6; bases outside the gene matches: 8. The CDR3 has 14 residues. The germline CDR1 and CDR2 sequences are LNHDA and SQIVND (reference sequence). This sample stems from a study of T cell changes during pregnancy in multiple sclerosis. The starting material was peripheral blood, obtained in the third trimester of pregnancy. This clonotype was obtained from a female donor with multiple sclerosis, enrolled in a pregnancy study. J is TRBJ2-2 and V is TRBV19; 7 nucleotides line up with TRBD1. CDR3 loop: CASIKQGMAGELFF. The CDR3 bases are TGTGCCAGTATAAAACAGGGGATGGCCGGGGAGCTGTTTTTT.